This T cell receptor (beta chain) was recovered during a study of identical twins. Study-level results: Twin-shared out-of-frame alpha sequences showed excess low generation probability. Compared with models, monozygotic twins showed more out-of-frame TCR alpha sharing.

Template switching added a universal primer site, and cDNA bore unique molecular identifiers. TCRdb re-called the 5' RACE reads with MiXCR, one entry per CDR3 protein. The data show approximately 600,000 distinct CDR3 sequences, around 9.6% seen once. Germline CDR1 SNHLY, CDR2 FYNNEI. The CDR3 is 13 amino acids. V was trimmed by 8 bases and J by 6 bases, leaving 14 bases between them. As concerns this clonotype: Antigen: not known.

Separately, the same data were catalogued under a study of yellow fever vaccine responses in identical twins. From that second work: Twins' vaccine T cell responses reportedly seemed partly convergent and partly personalized.

The V call is TRBV2, the J call TRBJ1-5; possibly TRBD1 for D (5 bases). The sequence derives from a woman aged 18-29 years in good health. Sequencing used PBMCs. The CDR3 DNA reads as TGTGCCAGCTGCTGGGGGGACGGTCAGCCCCAGCATTTT. Amino acids: CASCWGDGQPQHF.